Each of the 7 T cell receptor beta chains below was sequenced from the same sample in a study of OX40 agonist ivuxolimab in advanced cancers. Here immunoSEQ multiplex PCR was the method, and the copy in TCRdb shows in-frame clones only, minus some. This table holds 60,000 to 65,000 clones, 65% to 90% found once. Sequenced here: CD4+ or CD8+ T cells sorted from blood, sampled in a trial of the OX40 agonist ivuxolimab. These receptors all stem from an adult with an advanced solid tumor such as melanoma, head and neck, liver or kidney cancer.

The rearrangement uses TRBV18 and TRBJ2-5; 7 bases line up with TRBD1. V gave up 2 bases and J gave up 7 bases; unmatched junction bases: 4. Germline V gene lookup returns CDR1 KGHSH and CDR2 LQKENI. The CDR3 spans 13 residues. CDR3: CASSPTGDGTQYF. The DNA for the CDR3 is TGTGCCAGCTCACCAACAGGGGACGGGACCCAGTACTTC. The whole variable domain, remainder taken from reference TRBV18 and TRBJ2-5, is NAGVMQNPRHLVRRRGQEARLRCSPMKGHSHVYWYRQLPEEGLKFMVYLQKENIIDESGMPKERFSAEFPKEGPSILRIQQVVRGDSAAYFCASSPTGDGTQYFGPGTRLLVL.

The chain carries TRBV6-1 and TRBJ1-2, with D possibly being TRBD1 (6 bases). Trimming took off 8 bases at V and 2 bases at J, with 18 bases between the two ends. In germline, CDR1 is MNHNS, CDR2 SASEGT. There are 15 residues in the CDR3. CDR3 sequence reads: CASHRRQDLNYGYTF. The CDR3 region has the DNA TGTGCCAGCCACAGACGACAGGACTTAAACTATGGCTACACCTTC.

The chain links TRBV5-4 to TRBJ2-1, with TRBD2 matching over 13 bases. This CDR3 comprises 14 residues. The germline CDR1 and CDR2 sequences are SGHNT and YYREEE (reference sequence). Trimming removed 3 bases from V and 10 bases from J; junction bases left unmatched: 4. CDR3 in amino acids: CASSSPGLAGEQFF. The CDR3 bases are TGTGCCAGCAGCTCTCCGGGACTAGCGGGAGAGCAGTTCTTC.

The V gene is TRBV18, the J gene TRBJ2-3; no definite D call. Germline CDR1 and CDR2: KGHSH and LQKENI. The CDR3 is 13 residues long. The V and J ends lost 3 bases and 0 bases respectively, with 4 bases between them. This CDR3 reads CASSPTSTDTQYF. In DNA, the CDR3 is TGTGCCAGCTCACCTACTAGCACAGATACGCAGTATTTT.

The CDR3 coding sequence is TGTGCCAGCCAGCGGGGGGCCACTAGCACAGATACGCAGTATTTT. Protein product: CASQRGATSTDTQYF. The V gene is TRBV6-1, the J gene TRBJ2-3; 9 bases line up with TRBD2. V gave up 8 bases and J gave up 0 bases; unmatched junction bases: 6. The CDR3 spans 15 residues. The germline V gene has CDR1 MNHNS and CDR2 SASEGT.

V is TRBV5-1 and J is TRBJ1-1; weak D call: TRBD1 (6 bases). The V end was cut by 0 bases, the J end by 1 base, with 10 bases between. Looked up from germline, CDR1 is SGHRS and CDR2 is YFSETQ. CDR3 length equals 15 residues. The CDR3 region has the DNA TGCGCCAGCAGCTTGGCGGGGGGCTCGAACACTGAAGCTTTCTTT. It translates to CASSLAGGSNTEAFF.

CDR3 DNA sequence: TGTGCCAGCAGCTTGGCGGATGCCGAGCAGTACTTC. Amino acid sequence: CASSLADAEQYF. The gene calls are TRBV5-8 and TRBJ2-7, with D uncertain. This CDR3 comprises 12 residues. CDR1 is SGHTS and CDR2 is YDEGEE in the germline V gene. Trimming left V 0 bases short and J 6 bases short, with 7 bases between.